A single sample gave rise to the 14 T cell receptor beta chains below, sequenced in a study of cytomegalovirus exposure and HLA in healthy donors. Clones were sequenced by immunoSEQ multiplex PCR, and TCRdb holds only the in-frame ones, with some missing. The sample shows about 240,000 clones, approximately 87% of them seen only once. Sequencing was carried out using PBMCs. These receptors were taken from a man younger than 30 in good health and CMV-seronegative.

The chain links TRBV9 to TRBJ2-6; the match to TRBD2 covers 7 bases. V was clipped by 0 bases and J by 0 bases; unmatched bases: 6. This CDR3 contains 18 residues. The germline CDR1 and CDR2 sequences are SGDLS and YYNGEE. CDR3: CASSVVASGYSGANVLTF. The DNA of the CDR3 is TGTGCCAGCAGCGTAGTGGCTAGCGGCTACTCTGGGGCCAACGTCCTGACTTTC.

The chain uses TRBV6-5 and TRBJ2-1, with TRBD2 identical over 7 bases. V lost 6 bases to trimming and J lost 6 bases; unmatched junction nucleotides: 2. This CDR3 region has 12 residues. Germline-derived CDR1 and CDR2 are MNHEY and SVGAGI. CDR3 sequence: CASRGLSNEQFF. CDR3 in DNA: TGTGCCAGCAGGGGACTAAGCAATGAGCAGTTCTTC.

This rearrangement joins TRBV7-9 to TRBJ2-2, with 7 positions matching TRBD1. Trimming cost V 4 bases and J 5 bases; bases outside gene matches: 7. The CDR3 extends over 15 amino acids. Germline loops: CDR1 SEHNR, CDR2 FQNEAQ (reference sequence). CDR3 in DNA: TGTGCCAGCAGCTCGGGACAGTTCTCTACCGGGGAGCTGTTTTTT. Protein sequence: CASSSGQFSTGELFF.

The genes are TRBV29-1 and TRBJ2-7; weak D call: TRBD1 (6 bases). V lost 5 bases and J lost 1, with 9 bases in between. The CDR3 is made up of 12 amino acids. Looked up from germline, CDR1 is SQVTM and CDR2 is ANQGSEA. The DNA of the CDR3 is TGCAGCGTTACCGGGACATCCTACGAGCAGTACTTC. This codes for CSVTGTSYEQYF.

This rearrangement joins TRBV10-3 to TRBJ2-3; 11 bases are a match to TRBD2. Looked up from germline, CDR1 is ENHRY and CDR2 is SYGVKD. The CDR3 has 14 amino acids. The V segment lost 10 bases and the J segment 7 bases; nucleotides outside the gene matches: 10. The DNA of the CDR3 is TGTGCCACCCAAGGGACTAGCGGAGATAATACGCAGTATTTT. This sequence encodes CATQGTSGDNTQYF.

The V call is TRBV10-3, the J call TRBJ1-2; unclear D gene. The CDR3 extends over 15 amino acids. V lost 0 bases, J lost 1 base, and 9 bases lay in between. Germline CDR1 reads ENHRY; CDR2 reads SYGVKD. CDR3 in amino acids: CAISESRTVNYGYTF. In nucleotides, the CDR3 is TGTGCCATCAGTGAGTCGAGAACCGTTAACTATGGCTACACCTTC.

This clone was picked up one time. V gene TRBV18 combines with J gene TRBJ2-6; 7 nucleotides align to TRBD2. This CDR3 spans 16 amino acids. J was trimmed by 0 bases and V by 3 bases; bases with no gene match: 2. Germline lookup yields CDR1 KGHSH and CDR2 LQKENI. This CDR3 reads CASSPGGGSGANVLTF. The CDR3 DNA reads as TGTGCCAGCTCACCTGGCGGGGGCTCTGGGGCCAACGTCCTGACTTTC.

This chain links TRBV29-1 with TRBJ1-2; tentative D call: TRBD1 (5 bases). Trimming stripped 6 bases from V and 0 bases from J, with 14 bases between. Per germline, CDR1 SQVTM and CDR2 ANQGSEA. CDR3 size: 14 residues. The CDR3 DNA is TGCAGCGTCTCCAAAACAGGAGCTAACTATGGCTACACCTTC. Translating gives CSVSKTGANYGYTF. The full variable domain, with the rest looked up from reference TRBV29-1 and TRBJ1-2, is SAVISQKPSRDICQRGTSLTIQCQVDSQVTMMFWYRQQPGQSLTLIATANQGSEATYESGFVIDKFPISRPNLTFSTLTVSNMSPEDSSIYLCSVSKTGANYGYTFGSGTRLTVV.

This clone was observed a single time. The gene calls are TRBV28 and TRBJ2-1, with D hard to call. This CDR3 contains 12 residues. The V end lost 7 bases, the J end lost 9 bases, and 13 bases lay between the germline ends. CDR1 is MDHEN, CDR2 SYDVKM, per germline. Written as DNA, the CDR3 is TGTGCCAGCACCTTCGCGACGGGTGAGCAGTTCTTC. Residues: CASTFATGEQFF.

J is TRBJ1-6 and V is TRBV28; D is ambiguous. CDR3 length equals 14 residues. V was clipped by 4 bases and J by 7 bases, with 11 bases between them. Germline V gives CDR1 MDHEN, CDR2 SYDVKM. In nucleotides, the CDR3 is TGTGCCAGCAGTTCTTGGGCAGAAAATTCACCCCTCCACTTT. Its translation: CASSSWAENSPLHF.

The chain employs TRBV4-2 and TRBJ2-1, with a possible D match to TRBD2 (5 bases). This CDR3 spans 15 amino acids. Germline V gene sequence: CDR1 LGHNA, CDR2 YNFKEQ. The germline V and J ends were trimmed by 0 bases and 5 bases, with 11 bases remaining between them. CDR3: CASSQDPSGNNEQFF. The CDR3 nucleotides are TGTGCCAGCAGCCAAGACCCCTCGGGAAACAATGAGCAGTTCTTC.

V and J are TRBV19 and TRBJ1-2; unclear D gene. The V and J ends lost 7 bases and 5 bases respectively, with 14 bases between them. The germline V gene has CDR1 LNHDA and CDR2 SQIVND (reference sequence). The CDR3 sequence is 13 residues long. The CDR3 DNA follows: TGTGCCAGTACAAGCCGGACGGGGTATGGCTACACCTTC. Protein: CASTSRTGYGYTF.

The chain links TRBV6-6 to TRBJ1-5; D gene uncertain. In germline, CDR1 is MNHNY, CDR2 SVGAGI (reference sequence). Trimming removed 5 bases at V and 0 bases at J, with 14 bases between. The CDR3 contains 16 residues. CDR3 loop: CASSPFPGDSNQPQHF. CDR3 DNA: TGTGCCAGCAGTCCCTTCCCCGGGGATAGCAATCAGCCCCAGCATTTT.

The J gene is TRBJ1-1, the V gene TRBV27; a weak D match, TRBD1 (6 bases). V was clipped by 7 bases and J by 3 bases, with 9 bases between them. CDR3 length equals 12 residues. CDR1 is MNHEY, CDR2 SMNVEV, per germline (reference sequence). The CDR3 sequence is CASKGEDTEAFF. Here the CDR3 DNA reads TGTGCCAGCAAGGGGGAAGACACTGAAGCTTTCTTT.